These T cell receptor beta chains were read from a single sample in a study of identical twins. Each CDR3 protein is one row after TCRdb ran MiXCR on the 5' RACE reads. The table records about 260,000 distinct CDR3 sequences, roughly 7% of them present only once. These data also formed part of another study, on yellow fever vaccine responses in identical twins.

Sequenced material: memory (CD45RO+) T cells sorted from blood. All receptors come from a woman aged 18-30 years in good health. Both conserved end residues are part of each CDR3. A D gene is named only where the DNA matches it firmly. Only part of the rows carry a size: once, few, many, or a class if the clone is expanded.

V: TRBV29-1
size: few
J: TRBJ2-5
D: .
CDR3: CSVGLAAFLETQYF
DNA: TGCAGCGTTGGGCTAGCTGCATTTTTAGAGACCCAGTACTTC

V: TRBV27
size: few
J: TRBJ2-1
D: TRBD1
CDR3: CASSPDRANNEQFF
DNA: TGTGCCAGCAGTCCGGACAGGGCCAACAATGAGCAGTTCTTC

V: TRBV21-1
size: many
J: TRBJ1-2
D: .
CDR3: CASSKADRGPYGYTF
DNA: TGTGCCAGCAGCAAAGCGGACAGGGGACCTTATGGCTACACCTTC

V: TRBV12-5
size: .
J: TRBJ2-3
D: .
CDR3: CASRGITVDTQYF
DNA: TGTGCTAGTAGGGGAATCACGGTAGATACGCAGTATTTT

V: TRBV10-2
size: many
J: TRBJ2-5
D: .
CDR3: CASSLQGTQETQYF
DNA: TGCGCCAGCAGCCTACAGGGCACCCAAGAGACCCAGTACTTC

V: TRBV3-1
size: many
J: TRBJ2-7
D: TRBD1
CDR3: CASRSTTGAYEQYF
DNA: TGTGCCAGCAGGTCTACTACAGGGGCTTACGAGCAGTACTTC

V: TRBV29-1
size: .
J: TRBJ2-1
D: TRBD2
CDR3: CSVGRASGAYNEQFF
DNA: TGCAGCGTTGGAAGGGCTAGCGGGGCCTACAATGAGCAGTTCTTC

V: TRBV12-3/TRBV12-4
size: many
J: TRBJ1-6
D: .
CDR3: CASSLVPANSPLHF
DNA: TGTGCCAGCAGTTTAGTCCCAGCCAATTCACCCCTCCACTTT

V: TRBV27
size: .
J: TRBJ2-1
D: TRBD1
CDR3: CASRTPQGARYNEQFF
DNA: TGTGCCAGCAGGACACCTCAGGGGGCGAGGTACAATGAGCAGTTCTTC

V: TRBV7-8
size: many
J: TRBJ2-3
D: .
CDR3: CASSSSSVSTDTQYF
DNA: TGTGCCAGCAGCTCTAGTTCGGTGAGCACAGATACGCAGTATTTT

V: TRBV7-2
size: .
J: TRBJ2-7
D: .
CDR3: CASSLAGGGFYEQYF
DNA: TGTGCCAGCAGCTTAGCGGGAGGGGGATTCTACGAGCAGTACTTC